Listed below are T cell receptor beta chains from one sample, sequenced in a study of blood T cell repertoires in COVID-19. Generated by immunoSEQ multiplex PCR, the TCRdb table keeps only in-frame clones and is missing some. The table records 250,000 to 300,000 clones, 75% to 90% of them present only once. Sequenced: peripheral blood. These receptors came from a woman aged 40 to 55 who had recovered from COVID-19. Each CDR3 is given with its conserved first and last residue. The order of the fields is D gene, J gene, clone size, CDR3 length, V gene, CDR3 DNA, CDR3 protein. A D gene is named only where the DNA matches it firmly. Clone size is given for some rows only: seen once, a few or many times, or a class if the clone is expanded.

TRBD2 TRBJ2-4 NA 13 TRBV13 TGTGCCAGCAGCCCCCTCGGGACTAGCCTAGGGTACTTC CASSPLGTSLGYF
TRBD1 TRBJ1-1 NA 12 TRBV6-4 TGTGCCAGCAGTGACCAACAGGGGACGGCTTTCTTT CASSDQQGTAFF
TRBD2 TRBJ2-2 NA 16 TRBV7-3 TGTGCCAGCAGCTCCCCCGGACTAGCGCACACCGGGGAGCTGTTTTTT CASSSPGLAHTGELFF
NA TRBJ1-1 NA 15 TRBV9 TGTGCCAGCAGCCGCTTCTCCGCGGGGGGCACTGAAGCTTTCTTT CASSRFSAGGTEAFF
TRBD1 TRBJ2-7 once 14 TRBV4-1 TGCGCCAGCAGCCAAGGACAGGGGTCGGACGAGCAGTACTTC CASSQGQGSDEQYF
TRBD1 TRBJ1-1 once 14 TRBV7-9 TGTGCCAGCAGCTTAGGACAGGGAAGGTCTGAAGCTTTCTTT CASSLGQGRSEAFF
NA TRBJ2-3 few 14 TRBV30 TGTGCCTGGAGTGTAGGCGGCTCCTCCAATACGCAGTATTTT CAWSVGGSSNTQYF
TRBD2 TRBJ2-5 NA 16 TRBV19 TGTGCCAGTAGTTATAGCGGGGGGGCGTTTTATGAGACCCAGTACTTC CASSYSGGAFYETQYF
TRBD1 TRBJ1-5 NA 14 TRBV30 TGTGCCTGGAGTGGGACAGGGCTTTATCAGCCCCAGCATTTT CAWSGTGLYQPQHF
NA TRBJ1-6 few 15 TRBV9 TGTGCCAGCAGCGTAGAGTTCGGGGGGAATTCACCCCTCCACTTT CASSVEFGGNSPLHF
NA TRBJ2-5 NA 15 TRBV7-9 TGTGCCAGCAGCTTATGGGCGGGGGCGGATGAGACCCAGTACTTC CASSLWAGADETQYF
NA TRBJ2-7 NA 11 TRBV12-3/TRBV12-4 TGTGCCAGCAGTTCCAGCTACGAGCAGTACTTC CASSSSYEQYF
NA TRBJ2-7 NA 13 TRBV5-1 TGCGCCAGCAGCTTGGACAGTTACTACGAGCAGTACTTC CASSLDSYYEQYF
TRBD1 TRBJ2-7 few 17 TRBV6-2/TRBV6-3 TGTGCCAGCAGTCTACGGACAGGGGGCAAACCTCACTACGAGCAGTACTTC CASSLRTGGKPHYEQYF
NA TRBJ1-2 NA 16 TRBV18 TGTGCCAGCTCACCACCTGAACAGGTCGGGAACTATGGCTACACCTTC CASSPPEQVGNYGYTF
TRBD2 TRBJ2-5 once 21 TRBV5-1 TGCGCCAGCAGCTTCCCCCTCACCCATAGCGGGGGGCCCCAAGTAGGGGAGACCCAGTACTTC CASSFPLTHSGGPQVGETQYF
NA TRBJ1-6 NA 13 TRBV7-3 TGTGCCAGCAGCTTAGAGCGAAATTCACCCCTCCACTTT CASSLERNSPLHF
NA TRBJ2-1 NA 11 TRBV20-1 TGCAGTGCGAGCTCCTACAATGAGCAGTTCTTC CSASSYNEQFF
NA TRBJ1-6 NA 15 TRBV5-1 TGCGCCAGCAGCGTTCGGAGCTCCTATAATTCACCCCTCCACTTT CASSVRSSYNSPLHF
NA TRBJ1-4 few 15 TRBV2 TGTGCCAGCAGAAAGACAGAAGCAACTAATGAAAAACTGTTTTTT CASRKTEATNEKLFF
NA TRBJ2-2 NA 15 TRBV5-1 TGCGCCAGCAGCTTGCGATTTGCGGTCACCGGGGAGCTGTTTTTT CASSLRFAVTGELFF
NA TRBJ2-5 NA 13 TRBV19 TGTGCCAGTAGTCAACTAGAGGAAGAGACCCAGTACTTC CASSQLEEETQYF
NA TRBJ1-1 NA 15 TRBV7-9 TGTGCCAGCAGCCCGGGGCAGGGGACGTTCTCGAGAGCTTTCTTT CASSPGQGTFSRAFF
TRBD2 TRBJ2-5 NA 16 TRBV4-2 TGTGCCAGCAGCCAAGGGGGAGCGGGGGGGCCGGAGACCCAGTACTTC CASSQGGAGGPETQYF
NA TRBJ1-5 NA 13 TRBV6-5 TGTGCCAGCAGCCGAACGGTCGATCAGCCCCAGCATTTT CASSRTVDQPQHF
NA TRBJ1-3 NA 17 TRBV5-4 TGTGCCAGCAGCTTGGAAAGCAGGGCAAGCTCTGGAAACACCATATATTTT CASSLESRASSGNTIYF
NA TRBJ2-1 once 16 TRBV11-1 TGTGCCAGCAGCTTAGGTCCGGGACAAACATACAATGAGCAGTTCTTC CASSLGPGQTYNEQFF
TRBD1 TRBJ1-5 NA 15 TRBV6-5 TGTGCCGGAATGGACAGGACCACTAGCAATCAGCCCCAGCATTTT CAGMDRTTSNQPQHF
TRBD2 TRBJ2-3 NA 16 TRBV5-5 TGTGCCAGCAGCTTCCGAGCGGGGGGCTACACAGATACGCAGTATTTT CASSFRAGGYTDTQYF
TRBD1 TRBJ1-2 NA 14 TRBV3-1/TRBV3-2 TGTGCCAGCAGCCAAGATTACAGGGGGTATGGCTACACCTTC CASSQDYRGYGYTF
NA TRBJ2-5 NA 16 TRBV13 TGTGCCAGCAGCTTAGGCCTTAACGGGGGCCAAGAGACCCAGTACTTC CASSLGLNGGQETQYF
NA TRBJ1-5 NA 13 TRBV2 TGTGCCAGCGGTGGCCAGAGCAATCAGCCCCAGCATTTT CASGGQSNQPQHF
NA TRBJ2-5 NA 11 TRBV20-1 TGCAGTGCTAGCTTTCGAGAGACCCAGTACTTC CSASFRETQYF
NA TRBJ1-6 NA 14 TRBV6-1 TGTGCCAGCAGTGAAGTTGGAGGTAATTCACCCCTCCACTTT CASSEVGGNSPLHF
TRBD1 TRBJ2-4 NA 17 TRBV7-9 TGTGCCAGCAGCCCACGTCCCGGGACAGGGGAAAAAAACATTCAGTACTTC CASSPRPGTGEKNIQYF
NA TRBJ1-3 NA 15 TRBV7-3 TGTGCCAGCAGCCCAACGCGGGGCTCTGGAAACACCATATATTTT CASSPTRGSGNTIYF
NA TRBJ2-3 NA 12 TRBV29-1 TGCAGCGTTGACAGGGGCACAGATACGCAGTATTTT CSVDRGTDTQYF
NA TRBJ1-5 once 15 TRBV6-5 TGTGCCAGCAGCCTAGTTGTGGGGGGGAATCAGCCCCAGCATTTT CASSLVVGGNQPQHF
TRBD1 TRBJ1-4 NA 16 TRBV5-6 TGTGCCAGCAGCTTATACGGACAGGCGGGTAATGAAAAACTGTTTTTT CASSLYGQAGNEKLFF
NA TRBJ2-5 NA 15 TRBV6-5 TGTGCCAGCAGTTCCCCGGAGGTAGCGGCGGAGACCCAGTACTTC CASSSPEVAAETQYF
NA TRBJ2-5 NA 12 TRBV3-1/TRBV3-2 TGTGCCAGCAGACAGGGATGGGAGACCCAGTACTTC CASRQGWETQYF
TRBD1 TRBJ2-4 few 14 TRBV5-1 TGCGCCAGCAGCTCGGGGACAGGGGCTAACATTCAGTACTTC CASSSGTGANIQYF
NA TRBJ1-1 NA 14 TRBV7-9 TGTGCCAGCAGCTTAGGGGCTGGGAACACTGAAGCTTTCTTT CASSLGAGNTEAFF
TRBD2 TRBJ2-5 NA 15 TRBV6-5 TGTGCCAGCAGTCCTAGCGGGGAGTACCAAGAGACCCAGTACTTC CASSPSGEYQETQYF
TRBD1 TRBJ1-2 NA 14 TRBV9 TGTGCCAGCAGCGGTCAGGGGGTCGGGTATGGCTACACCTTC CASSGQGVGYGYTF
NA TRBJ1-2 NA 15 TRBV19 TGTGCCAGTTCGAAAAGGACATCAGCTAACTATGGCTACACCTTC CASSKRTSANYGYTF
TRBD1 TRBJ1-2 NA 16 TRBV30 TGTGCCTGGAGTCCCCCACCGAGGACAGGGTGCTATGGCTACACCTTC CAWSPPPRTGCYGYTF
TRBD2 TRBJ2-1 NA 17 TRBV19 TGTGCCAGTAGTAAGCTACCTAGCGGGGCCACCAACAATGAGCAGTTCTTC CASSKLPSGATNNEQFF
NA TRBJ1-4 NA 13 TRBV2 TGTGCCAGCGTACGGGGGACTAATGAAAAACTGTTTTTT CASVRGTNEKLFF
NA TRBJ2-1 NA 14 TRBV11-2 TGTGCCAGTCGTCTTACCACAGGGTACAATGAGCAGTTCTTC CASRLTTGYNEQFF